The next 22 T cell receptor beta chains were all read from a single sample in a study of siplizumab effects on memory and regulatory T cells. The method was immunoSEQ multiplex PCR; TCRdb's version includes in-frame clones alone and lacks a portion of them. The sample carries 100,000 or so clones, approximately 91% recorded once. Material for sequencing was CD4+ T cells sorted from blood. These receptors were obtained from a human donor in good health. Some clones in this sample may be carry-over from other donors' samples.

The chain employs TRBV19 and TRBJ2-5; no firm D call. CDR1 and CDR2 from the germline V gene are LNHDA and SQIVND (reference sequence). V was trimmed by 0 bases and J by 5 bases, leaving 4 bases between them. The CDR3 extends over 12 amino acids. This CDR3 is CASSIDRETQYF. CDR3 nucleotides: TGTGCCAGTAGTATAGATCGGGAGACCCAGTACTTC.

CDR3 nucleotide sequence: TGTGCCAGCAGTGAAAGGGGGGTGCAGGGGGCAATTGAGCAGTTCTTC. Translated, it gives CASSERGVQGAIEQFF. This chain connects TRBV6-1 to TRBJ2-1; 8 bases line up with TRBD1. The germline CDR1 and CDR2 sequences are MNHNS and SASEGT. J lost 9 bases, V lost 2 bases, and 12 bases had no gene match. The CDR3 covers 16 residues.

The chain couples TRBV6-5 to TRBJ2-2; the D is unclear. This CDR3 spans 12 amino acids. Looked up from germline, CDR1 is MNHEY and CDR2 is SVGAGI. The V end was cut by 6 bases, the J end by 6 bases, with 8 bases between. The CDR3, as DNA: TGTGCCAGCAGGCTAGGCCCCGGGGAGCTGTTTTTT. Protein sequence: CASRLGPGELFF.

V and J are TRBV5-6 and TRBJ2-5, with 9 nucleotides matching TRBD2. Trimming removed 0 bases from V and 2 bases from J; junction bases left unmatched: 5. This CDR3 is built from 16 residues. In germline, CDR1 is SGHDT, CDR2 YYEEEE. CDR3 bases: TGTGCCAGCAGCTTGGAGATAGCGGGGGCTCAAGAGACCCAGTACTTC. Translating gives CASSLEIAGAQETQYF. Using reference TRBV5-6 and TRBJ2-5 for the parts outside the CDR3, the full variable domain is DAGVTQSPTHLIKTRGQQVTLRCSPKSGHDTVSWYQQALGQGPQFIFQYYEEEERQRGNFPDRFSGHQFPNYSSELNVNALLLGDSALYLCASSLEIAGAQETQYFGPGTRLLVL.

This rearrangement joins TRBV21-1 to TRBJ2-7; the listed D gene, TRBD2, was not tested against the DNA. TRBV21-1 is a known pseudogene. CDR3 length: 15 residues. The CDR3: CASTGAGGSSYEQYF. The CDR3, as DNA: TGTGCCAGCACCGGAGCAGGCGGGAGCTCCTACGAGCAGTACTTC.

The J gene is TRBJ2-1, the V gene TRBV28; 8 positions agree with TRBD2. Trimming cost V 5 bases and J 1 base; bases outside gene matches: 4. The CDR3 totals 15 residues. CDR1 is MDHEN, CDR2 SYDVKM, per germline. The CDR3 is CASSRLAFSYNEQFF. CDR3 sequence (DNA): TGTGCCAGCAGTCGACTAGCGTTTTCCTACAATGAGCAGTTCTTC.

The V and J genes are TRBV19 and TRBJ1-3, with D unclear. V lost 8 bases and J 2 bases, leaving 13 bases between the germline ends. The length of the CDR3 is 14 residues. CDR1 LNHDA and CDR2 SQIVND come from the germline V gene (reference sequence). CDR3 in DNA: TGTGCCAGTTGGCCCGGGGTTCCTGGAAACACCATATATTTT. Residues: CASWPGVPGNTIYF.

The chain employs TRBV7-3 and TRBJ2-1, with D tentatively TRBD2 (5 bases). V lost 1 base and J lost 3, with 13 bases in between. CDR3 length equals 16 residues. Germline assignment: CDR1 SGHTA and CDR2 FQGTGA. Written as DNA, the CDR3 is TGTGCCAGCAGCTTAATAGGTCTAGCTGGCTACAATGAGCAGTTCTTC. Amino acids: CASSLIGLAGYNEQFF.

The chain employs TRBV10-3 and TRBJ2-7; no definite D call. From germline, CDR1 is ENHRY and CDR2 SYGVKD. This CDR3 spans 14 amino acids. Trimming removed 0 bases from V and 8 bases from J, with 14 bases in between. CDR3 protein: CAISESTRPSKQYF. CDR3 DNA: TGTGCCATCAGTGAGTCGACGCGTCCCTCCAAGCAGTACTTC.

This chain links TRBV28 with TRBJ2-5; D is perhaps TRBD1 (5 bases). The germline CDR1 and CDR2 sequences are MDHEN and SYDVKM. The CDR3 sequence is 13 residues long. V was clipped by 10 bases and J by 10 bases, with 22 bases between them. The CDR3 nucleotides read TGTGCCATTCAGTCGGCGGACAATTGGGGCCAGTACTTC. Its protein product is CAIQSADNWGQYF.

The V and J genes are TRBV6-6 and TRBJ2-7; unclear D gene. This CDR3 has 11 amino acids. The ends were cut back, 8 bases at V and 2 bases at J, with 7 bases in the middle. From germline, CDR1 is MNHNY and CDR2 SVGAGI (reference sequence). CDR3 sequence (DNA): TGTGCCAGCTCGTATACCTACGAGCAGTACTTC. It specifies CASSYTYEQYF.

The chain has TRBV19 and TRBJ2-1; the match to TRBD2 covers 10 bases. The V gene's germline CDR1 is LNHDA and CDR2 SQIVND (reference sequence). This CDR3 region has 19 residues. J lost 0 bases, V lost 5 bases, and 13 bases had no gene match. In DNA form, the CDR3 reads TGTGCCAGTAGTGATAGCGGGAGGAACGTATTTGGCTCCTACAATGAGCAGTTCTTC. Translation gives CASSDSGRNVFGSYNEQFF.

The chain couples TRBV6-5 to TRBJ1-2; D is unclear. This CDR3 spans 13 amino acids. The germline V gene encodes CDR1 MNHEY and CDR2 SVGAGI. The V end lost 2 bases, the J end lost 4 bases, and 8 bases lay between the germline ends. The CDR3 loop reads CASSYKDLYGYTF. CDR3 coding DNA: TGTGCCAGCAGTTACAAGGATCTCTATGGCTACACCTTC.

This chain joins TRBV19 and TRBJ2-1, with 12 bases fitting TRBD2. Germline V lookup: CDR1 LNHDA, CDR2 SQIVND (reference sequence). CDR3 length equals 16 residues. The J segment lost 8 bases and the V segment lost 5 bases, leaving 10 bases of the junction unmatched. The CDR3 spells CASSPRRLAGAYEQFF. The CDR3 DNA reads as TGTGCCAGTAGTCCCCGGCGACTAGCGGGAGCGTATGAGCAGTTCTTC.

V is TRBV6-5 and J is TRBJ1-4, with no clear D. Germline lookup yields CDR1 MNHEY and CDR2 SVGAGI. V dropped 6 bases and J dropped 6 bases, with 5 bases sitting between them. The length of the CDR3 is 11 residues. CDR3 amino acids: CASSNYEKLFF. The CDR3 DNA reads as TGTGCCAGCAGCAACTATGAAAAACTGTTTTTT.

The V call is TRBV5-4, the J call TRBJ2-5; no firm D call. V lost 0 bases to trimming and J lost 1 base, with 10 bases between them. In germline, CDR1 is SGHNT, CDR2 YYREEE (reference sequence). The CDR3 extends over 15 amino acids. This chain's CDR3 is CASSLAHRAQETQYF. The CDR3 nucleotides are TGTGCCAGCAGCTTGGCCCATCGGGCCCAAGAGACCCAGTACTTC.

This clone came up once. As DNA, the CDR3 is TGTGCCAGCAGTGAAGCGGTGAACACTGAAGCTTTCTTT. Protein product: CASSEAVNTEAFF. The J gene is TRBJ1-1, the V gene TRBV6-4; unclear D gene. The CDR3 runs to 13 residues. Trimming took 3 bases from V and 0 from J, leaving 5 bases between them. The germline V gene has CDR1 MRHNA and CDR2 SNTAGT.

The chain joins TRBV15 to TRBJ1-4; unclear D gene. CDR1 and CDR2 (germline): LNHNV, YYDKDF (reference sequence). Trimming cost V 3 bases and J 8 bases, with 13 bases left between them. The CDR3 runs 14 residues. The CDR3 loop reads CATSSLISGEKLFF. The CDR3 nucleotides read TGTGCCACCAGCAGCTTGATAAGTGGGGAAAAACTGTTTTTT.

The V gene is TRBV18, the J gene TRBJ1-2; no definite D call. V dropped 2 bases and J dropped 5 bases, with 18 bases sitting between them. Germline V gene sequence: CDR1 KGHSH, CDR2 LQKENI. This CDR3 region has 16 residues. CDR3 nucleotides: TGTGCCAGCTCACCAGTTGGTAATGAGTTAGCTTATGGCTACACCTTC. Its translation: CASSPVGNELAYGYTF. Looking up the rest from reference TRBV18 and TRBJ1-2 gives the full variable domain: NAGVMQNPRHLVRRRGQEARLRCSPMKGHSHVYWYRQLPEEGLKFMVYLQKENIIDESGMPKERFSAEFPKEGPSILRIQQVVRGDSAAYFCASSPVGNELAYGYTFGSGTRLTVV.

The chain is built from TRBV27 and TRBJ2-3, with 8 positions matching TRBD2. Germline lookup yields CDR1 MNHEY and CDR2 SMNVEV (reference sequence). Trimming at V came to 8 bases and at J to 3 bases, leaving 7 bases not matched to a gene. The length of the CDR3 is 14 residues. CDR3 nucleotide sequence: TGTGCCAGCGGGCCAAGCGGGAGAACAGATACGCAGTATTTT. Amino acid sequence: CASGPSGRTDTQYF.

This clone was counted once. In nucleotides, the CDR3 is TGTGCCAGTTCGCCTAGCAGGGGCTCCTACGAGCAGTACTTC. As protein: CASSPSRGSYEQYF. The chain carries TRBV19 and TRBJ2-7; TRBD1 might be the D (6 bases). The germline CDR1 and CDR2 sequences are LNHDA and SQIVND (reference sequence). V dropped 8 bases and J dropped 0 bases, with 14 bases sitting between them. The CDR3 spans 14 residues.

The CDR3: CASSPRQGKATDTQYF. CDR3 bases: TGTGCCAGCAGCCCGAGACAGGGGAAGGCCACAGATACGCAGTATTTT. J is TRBJ2-3 and V is TRBV5-4, with 8 bases fitting TRBD1. The junction had 9 bases not matched to a gene; V was cut back by 4 bases and J by 2 bases. Germline CDR1 is SGHNT and CDR2 is YYREEE (reference sequence). This CDR3 is built from 16 residues. The entire variable domain, with the rest obtained from reference TRBV5-4 and TRBJ2-3, is as follows: ETGVTQSPTHLIKTRGQQVTLRCSSQSGHNTVSWYQQALGQGPQFIFQYYREEENGRGNFPPRFSGLQFPNYSSELNVNALELDDSALYLCASSPRQGKATDTQYFGPGTRLTVL.